A selection of T cell receptor beta chains follows, all from one sample in a study of blood T cell repertoires in COVID-19. Some clones are missing from TCRdb's copy, which holds only in-frame ones; the method was immunoSEQ multiplex PCR. The sample records about 150,000 clones, around 74% being singletons. The source material was peripheral blood. These receptors were obtained from a woman older than 75 with acute or convalescent COVID-19. Each CDR3 is given with its conserved first and last residue. The order of the fields is D gene, J gene, clone size, V gene, CDR3 protein, CDR3 DNA. A D gene is named only where the DNA matches it firmly. Part of the rows lack a size; the others show once, few, many or a class for expanded clones.

d_call: TRBD1
j_call: TRBJ1-1
clone_size: .
v_call: TRBV19
cdr3_aa: CASSTGGRNTEAFF
cdr3_nt: TGTGCCAGTAGCACAGGGGGCCGTAACACTGAAGCTTTCTTT

d_call: TRBD1
j_call: TRBJ2-6
clone_size: .
v_call: TRBV12-5
cdr3_aa: CASGLVTFLDRGNSGANVLTF
cdr3_nt: TGTGCTAGTGGTTTGGTGACATTCCTAGACAGGGGCAACTCTGGGGCCAACGTCCTGACTTTC

d_call: .
j_call: TRBJ1-2
clone_size: few
v_call: TRBV5-4
cdr3_aa: CASSLGRDWAIGGYTF
cdr3_nt: TGTGCCAGCAGCTTGGGCAGGGACTGGGCTATCGGTGGCTACACCTTC

d_call: TRBD1
j_call: TRBJ2-2
clone_size: .
v_call: TRBV19
cdr3_aa: CASSTTGGITGELFF
cdr3_nt: TGTGCCAGTAGTACAACAGGGGGCATCACCGGGGAGCTGTTTTTT

d_call: .
j_call: TRBJ2-1
clone_size: .
v_call: TRBV11-2
cdr3_aa: CASSLDSGTYNEQFF
cdr3_nt: TGTGCCAGCAGCTTGGATTCCGGGACCTACAATGAGCAGTTCTTC

d_call: .
j_call: TRBJ2-7
clone_size: .
v_call: TRBV3-1/TRBV3-2
cdr3_aa: CASSQGGFSWEQYF
cdr3_nt: TGTGCCAGCAGCCAAGGAGGTTTTTCCTGGGAGCAGTACTTC

d_call: .
j_call: TRBJ1-1
clone_size: .
v_call: TRBV2
cdr3_aa: CASIINRDKNTEAFF
cdr3_nt: TGTGCCAGCATTATTAACCGGGACAAGAACACTGAAGCTTTCTTT

d_call: .
j_call: TRBJ1-4
clone_size: .
v_call: TRBV25-1
cdr3_aa: CASQSAQPGYEKLFF
cdr3_nt: TGTGCCAGCCAATCCGCCCAGCCGGGTTATGAAAAACTGTTTTTT

d_call: .
j_call: TRBJ2-3
clone_size: .
v_call: TRBV3-1/TRBV3-2
cdr3_aa: CASRASSTDTQYF
cdr3_nt: TGTGCCAGCAGAGCATCTAGCACAGATACGCAGTATTTT

d_call: TRBD1
j_call: TRBJ1-5
clone_size: once
v_call: TRBV19
cdr3_aa: CASRNPTGVRQPQHF
cdr3_nt: TGTGCCAGTAGGAATCCCACAGGGGTGCGGCAGCCCCAGCATTTT

d_call: .
j_call: TRBJ1-1
clone_size: few
v_call: TRBV5-4
cdr3_aa: CASRLPGHSNTEAFF
cdr3_nt: TGTGCCAGCAGACTACCGGGACACTCGAACACTGAAGCTTTCTTT

d_call: .
j_call: TRBJ1-1
clone_size: .
v_call: TRBV23-1
cdr3_aa: CASSHYQRGRGTEAFF
cdr3_nt: TGCGCCAGCAGTCACTACCAGCGGGGCAGGGGCACTGAAGCTTTCTTT

d_call: TRBD1
j_call: TRBJ2-7
clone_size: .
v_call: TRBV2
cdr3_aa: CASILPFGQGNYEQYF
cdr3_nt: TGTGCCAGCATCTTACCGTTCGGACAGGGGAACTACGAGCAGTACTTC

d_call: .
j_call: TRBJ2-3
clone_size: .
v_call: TRBV2
cdr3_aa: CASSPLGQGNTQYF
cdr3_nt: TGTGCCAGCAGTCCCCTAGGGCAGGGAAATACGCAGTATTTT

d_call: TRBD2
j_call: TRBJ2-5
clone_size: .
v_call: TRBV7-9
cdr3_aa: CASSSPAGGGETQYF
cdr3_nt: TGTGCCAGCAGCTCCCCCGCGGGAGGAGGAGAGACCCAGTACTTC

d_call: TRBD1
j_call: TRBJ2-1
clone_size: .
v_call: TRBV6-1
cdr3_aa: CASSEDQGARGGEQFF
cdr3_nt: TGTGCCAGCAGTGAAGATCAGGGGGCCCGTGGGGGCGAGCAGTTCTTC

d_call: .
j_call: TRBJ2-2
clone_size: .
v_call: TRBV5-6
cdr3_aa: CASSQGPGTGELFF
cdr3_nt: TGTGCCAGCAGCCAGGGGCCTGGGACCGGGGAGCTGTTTTTT

d_call: TRBD1
j_call: TRBJ1-1
clone_size: few
v_call: TRBV11-2
cdr3_aa: CASSLTGQIGTEAFF
cdr3_nt: TGTGCCAGCAGCTTGACAGGGCAAATTGGCACTGAAGCTTTCTTT

d_call: .
j_call: TRBJ2-1
clone_size: once
v_call: TRBV6-5
cdr3_aa: CASRRTANNEQFF
cdr3_nt: TGTGCCAGCAGAAGGACAGCTAACAATGAGCAGTTCTTC

d_call: .
j_call: TRBJ2-7
clone_size: .
v_call: TRBV6-1
cdr3_aa: CASSEVRASYEQYF
cdr3_nt: TGTGCCAGCAGTGAAGTCAGGGCCTCCTACGAGCAGTACTTC

d_call: TRBD1
j_call: TRBJ1-1
clone_size: .
v_call: TRBV6-1
cdr3_aa: CASSEGTGKAEAFF
cdr3_nt: TGTGCCAGCAGTGAAGGGACAGGGAAGGCTGAAGCTTTCTTT

d_call: .
j_call: TRBJ1-1
clone_size: once
v_call: TRBV5-1
cdr3_aa: CASSPDSMSTEAFF
cdr3_nt: TGCGCCAGCAGCCCGGACAGCATGAGCACTGAAGCTTTCTTT

d_call: TRBD1
j_call: TRBJ1-2
clone_size: once
v_call: TRBV11-1
cdr3_aa: CASSFGQGNYGYTF
cdr3_nt: TGTGCCAGCAGCTTCGGACAGGGGAACTATGGCTACACCTTC

d_call: .
j_call: TRBJ1-1
clone_size: .
v_call: TRBV24-1
cdr3_aa: CATSAAENTEAFF
cdr3_nt: TGTGCCACCAGTGCGGCGGAGAACACTGAAGCTTTCTTT

d_call: .
j_call: TRBJ1-6
clone_size: .
v_call: TRBV10-1
cdr3_aa: CASTDRLSSPLHF
cdr3_nt: TGCGCCAGCACTGACAGACTGAGTTCACCCCTCCACTTT

d_call: .
j_call: TRBJ2-5
clone_size: .
v_call: TRBV28
cdr3_aa: CASSLGGLQETQYF
cdr3_nt: TGTGCCAGCAGTTTAGGGGGACTCCAAGAGACCCAGTACTTC

d_call: TRBD1
j_call: TRBJ1-1
clone_size: few
v_call: TRBV28
cdr3_aa: CASRSTGTGVSEAFF
cdr3_nt: TGTGCCAGCAGGTCCACCGGGACAGGGGTCTCTGAAGCTTTCTTT

d_call: .
j_call: TRBJ1-5
clone_size: .
v_call: TRBV7-3
cdr3_aa: CASSPSRNQPQHF
cdr3_nt: TGTGCCAGCAGCCCCAGTCGTAATCAGCCCCAGCATTTT

d_call: .
j_call: TRBJ1-6
clone_size: .
v_call: TRBV4-2
cdr3_aa: CASSQGAGYNSPLHF
cdr3_nt: TGTGCCAGCAGCCAAGGGGCTGGTTATAATTCACCCCTCCACTTT

d_call: .
j_call: TRBJ1-1
clone_size: .
v_call: TRBV5-6
cdr3_aa: CASSGNTEAFF
cdr3_nt: TGTGCCAGCTCGGGGAACACTGAAGCTTTCTTT

d_call: TRBD2
j_call: TRBJ2-4
clone_size: .
v_call: TRBV4-2
cdr3_aa: CASSSGRGTSGGQAKNIQYF
cdr3_nt: TGTGCCAGCAGCTCCGGAAGGGGGACTAGCGGGGGACAAGCCAAAAACATTCAGTACTTC

d_call: TRBD1
j_call: TRBJ1-1
clone_size: .
v_call: TRBV6-1
cdr3_aa: CASSESSGQGANTEAFF
cdr3_nt: TGTGCCAGCAGTGAAAGCAGTGGACAGGGGGCGAACACTGAAGCTTTCTTT

d_call: TRBD1
j_call: TRBJ1-6
clone_size: .
v_call: TRBV7-2
cdr3_aa: CASSPRDRGLNSPLHF
cdr3_nt: TGTGCCAGCAGCCCCCGGGACAGGGGCCTGAATTCACCCCTCCACTTT

d_call: TRBD2
j_call: TRBJ2-3
clone_size: .
v_call: TRBV7-6
cdr3_aa: CASSLGPQAGGDTQYF
cdr3_nt: TGTGCCAGCAGCTTGGGCCCTCAAGCGGGGGGTGATACGCAGTATTTT

d_call: TRBD1
j_call: TRBJ2-2
clone_size: .
v_call: TRBV29-1
cdr3_aa: CSVTNSGQGPGELFF
cdr3_nt: TGCAGCGTGACGAACTCGGGACAGGGGCCCGGGGAGCTGTTTTTT

d_call: .
j_call: TRBJ1-5
clone_size: once
v_call: TRBV30
cdr3_aa: CAWSGQNSNQPQHF
cdr3_nt: TGTGCCTGGAGTGGACAGAATAGCAATCAGCCCCAGCATTTT

d_call: TRBD1
j_call: TRBJ1-4
clone_size: .
v_call: TRBV5-1
cdr3_aa: CASSLVGQITANEKLFF
cdr3_nt: TGCGCCAGCAGCTTGGTGGGACAGATCACCGCTAATGAAAAACTGTTTTTT

d_call: TRBD1
j_call: TRBJ2-2
clone_size: .
v_call: TRBV2
cdr3_aa: CASSRQGAEAGELFF
cdr3_nt: TGTGCCAGCAGTCGACAGGGGGCTGAGGCCGGGGAGCTGTTTTTT

d_call: .
j_call: TRBJ1-2
clone_size: few
v_call: TRBV11-2
cdr3_aa: CASSPMEDYGYTF
cdr3_nt: TGTGCCAGCAGTCCGATGGAGGACTATGGCTACACCTTC

d_call: TRBD2
j_call: TRBJ2-1
clone_size: .
v_call: TRBV5-1
cdr3_aa: CASSLAGDSGSSPFF
cdr3_nt: TGCGCCAGCAGCTTGGCCGGGGATAGCGGGAGCTCCCCGTTCTTC

d_call: .
j_call: TRBJ2-1
clone_size: .
v_call: TRBV5-5
cdr3_aa: CASSQYLRVEQFF
cdr3_nt: TGTGCCAGCAGCCAATACCTCAGGGTCGAGCAGTTCTTC

d_call: TRBD1
j_call: TRBJ2-1
clone_size: .
v_call: TRBV7-3
cdr3_aa: CASSLGSTGGNEQFF
cdr3_nt: TGTGCCAGCAGCTTAGGTTCGACAGGGGGAAATGAGCAGTTCTTC

d_call: TRBD2
j_call: TRBJ2-5
clone_size: .
v_call: TRBV5-1
cdr3_aa: CASSQAGTSGETQYF
cdr3_nt: TGCGCCAGCAGCCAGGCGGGGACTAGCGGGGAGACCCAGTACTTC

d_call: .
j_call: TRBJ1-2
clone_size: few
v_call: TRBV5-1
cdr3_aa: CASRISQHTRDGYTF
cdr3_nt: TGCGCCAGCCGGATCTCGCAGCACACCCGGGATGGCTACACCTTC

d_call: TRBD2
j_call: TRBJ2-2
clone_size: .
v_call: TRBV27
cdr3_aa: CATLGLAGITGELFF
cdr3_nt: TGTGCCACCCTAGGACTAGCGGGAATCACCGGGGAGCTGTTTTTT

d_call: .
j_call: TRBJ2-5
clone_size: .
v_call: TRBV18
cdr3_aa: CASSPPSDSRETQYF
cdr3_nt: TGTGCCAGCTCACCACCGTCAGACTCCCGAGAGACCCAGTACTTC

d_call: .
j_call: TRBJ1-4
clone_size: .
v_call: TRBV5-1
cdr3_aa: CASSLVAGANEKLFF
cdr3_nt: TGCGCCAGCAGCTTGGTAGCAGGGGCTAATGAAAAACTGTTTTTT

d_call: .
j_call: TRBJ1-4
clone_size: .
v_call: TRBV13
cdr3_aa: CASSRSLNEKLFF
cdr3_nt: TGTGCCAGCTCACGAAGCCTTAATGAAAAACTGTTTTTT

d_call: TRBD1
j_call: TRBJ2-2
clone_size: .
v_call: TRBV7-9
cdr3_aa: CASSPIGTVTGELFF
cdr3_nt: TGTGCCAGCAGCCCAATTGGGACAGTCACCGGGGAGCTGTTTTTT